What follows are 26 T cell receptor beta chains derived from one specimen sequenced in a study of cytomegalovirus exposure and HLA in healthy donors. Primers: 60 Vbeta forward and 13 Jbeta reverse. Method: immunoSEQ multiplex PCR; TCRdb's copy keeps in-frame clones and lacks some. The table records 150,000 to 200,000 clones, approximately 67% of them present only once. Sequenced: PBMCs. The receptors stem from a woman between 18 and 29 years old in good health and CMV-seropositive.

The chain joins TRBV27 to TRBJ2-7; 8 positions agree with TRBD1. The CDR3 runs to 15 residues. Germline V gene lookup returns CDR1 MNHEY and CDR2 SMNVEV (reference sequence). V dropped 6 bases and J dropped 3; count of bases not matched to a gene: 10. The CDR3 DNA sequence: TGTGCCAGCAGAGAAGTGGGACAGGCCTTCTACGAGCAGTACTTC. Translated, it gives CASREVGQAFYEQYF.

This chain links TRBV19 with TRBJ2-2, with D tentatively TRBD2 (5 bases). The length of the CDR3 is 14 residues. V was trimmed by 6 bases and J by 4 bases, leaving 12 bases between them. Germline V CDR1 and CDR2: LNHDA, SQIVND (reference sequence). The chain's CDR3 is CASSPPGSTGELFF. In nucleotides, the CDR3 is TGTGCCAGTAGCCCCCCGGGGAGCACCGGGGAGCTGTTTTTT. The whole variable domain, filled in from reference TRBV19 and TRBJ2-2, reads DGGITQSPKYLFRKEGQNVTLSCEQNLNHDAMYWYRQDPGQGLRLIYYSQIVNDFQKGDIAEGYSVSREKKESFPLTVTSAQKNPTAFYLCASSPPGSTGELFFGEGSRLTVL.

This clone has a handful of counts. The rearrangement joins TRBV25-1 to TRBJ1-6; no definite D call. This CDR3 region has 13 residues. Trimming cost V 4 bases and J 11 bases, with 12 bases left between them. Germline CDR1 and CDR2: MGHDK and SYGVNS. The CDR3 coding sequence is TGTGCCAGCAGTGGGGCCCCTTGGACACCCCTCCACTTT. The encoded protein is CASSGAPWTPLHF.

In its sample, this clone was seen a few times. The chain uses TRBV15 and TRBJ2-5; TRBD2 agrees at 15 bases. V was pared by 0 bases and J by 4 bases, with 12 bases of the junction left unmatched. The CDR3 loop spans 20 amino acids. Looked up from germline, CDR1 is LNHNV and CDR2 is YYDKDF (reference sequence). The DNA for the CDR3 is TGTGCCACCAGCAGAGATACCGCAGGACTAGCGGGGGGGCTCGCAGAGACCCAGTACTTC. This codes for CATSRDTAGLAGGLAETQYF. Together with reference TRBV15 and TRBJ2-5, the CDR3 gives the full variable domain: DAMVIQNPRYQVTQFGKPVTLSCSQTLNHNVMYWYQQKSSQAPKLLFHYYDKDFNNEADTPDNFQSRRPNTSFCFLDIRSPGLGDTAMYLCATSRDTAGLAGGLAETQYFGPGTRLLVL.

In its sample, this clone was seen once. The rearrangement links TRBV5-4 to TRBJ1-3; D remains ambiguous. In germline, CDR1 is SGHNT, CDR2 YYREEE (reference sequence). The CDR3 consists of 15 residues. The V end lost 0 bases, the J end lost 0 bases, and 7 bases lay between the germline ends. CDR3 sequence: CASSLDSGSGNTIYF. DNA of the CDR3: TGTGCCAGCAGCTTGGACAGCGGCTCTGGAAACACCATATATTTT.

CDR3 protein: CASSLKGGNEKLFF. DNA for the CDR3: TGTGCCAGCAGTTTAAAAGGGGGCAATGAAAAACTGTTTTTT. The V call is TRBV27, the J call TRBJ1-4; 7 nucleotides agree with TRBD1. The J segment lost 5 bases and the V segment lost 2 bases, leaving 2 bases of the junction unmatched. CDR3 length: 14 amino acids. Looked up from germline, CDR1 is MNHEY and CDR2 is SMNVEV (reference sequence).

The CDR3 spells CASSQVLGLNEQYF. CDR3 bases: TGTGCCAGCAGCCAAGTTCTCGGACTAAACGAGCAGTACTTC. V is TRBV4-2 and J is TRBJ2-7; possibly TRBD2 for D (6 bases). This CDR3 contains 14 residues. Trimming pared 1 base from V and 5 bases from J, leaving 12 bases between. Germline V gives CDR1 LGHNA, CDR2 YNFKEQ.

The chain links TRBV19 to TRBJ2-3; D not resolved. Trimming stripped 3 bases from V and 1 base from J, with 11 bases between. CDR1 and CDR2 (germline): LNHDA, SQIVND (reference sequence). The CDR3 sequence is 15 residues long. CDR3 residues: CASSMQRVGTDTQYF. DNA of the CDR3: TGTGCCAGTAGTATGCAACGGGTAGGCACAGATACGCAGTATTTT.

This chain joins TRBV19 and TRBJ2-3; D unclear. The V end lost 4 bases, the J end lost 2 bases, and 7 bases lay between the germline ends. Germline V gene lookup returns CDR1 LNHDA and CDR2 SQIVND (reference sequence). This CDR3 has 13 residues. CDR3 residues: CASSNRDTDTQYF. DNA of the CDR3: TGTGCCAGTAGTAACAGAGACACAGATACGCAGTATTTT. The variable domain in full, with the rest retrieved from reference TRBV19 and TRBJ2-3, is DGGITQSPKYLFRKEGQNVTLSCEQNLNHDAMYWYRQDPGQGLRLIYYSQIVNDFQKGDIAEGYSVSREKKESFPLTVTSAQKNPTAFYLCASSNRDTDTQYFGPGTRLTVL.

This sequence joins TRBV5-1 and TRBJ1-4, with a weak D call TRBD1 (6 bases). The CDR3 covers 15 residues. From germline, CDR1 is SGHRS and CDR2 YFSETQ. The germline V and J ends were trimmed by 0 bases and 7 bases, with 13 bases remaining between them. CDR3 amino acids: CASSLEGGAGEKLFF. The CDR3 DNA reads as TGCGCCAGCAGCTTGGAGGGGGGGGCGGGTGAAAAACTGTTTTTT.

The chain uses TRBV28 and TRBJ2-7, with TRBD2 matching over 14 bases. Per germline, CDR1 MDHEN and CDR2 SYDVKM. The CDR3 spans 15 residues. V was clipped by 2 bases and J by 5 bases; unmatched bases: 2. DNA of the CDR3: TGTGCCAGCAGTTTAGGGACTAGCGGGAGCAACGAGCAGTACTTC. As protein: CASSLGTSGSNEQYF.

The V and J genes are TRBV7-8 and TRBJ2-3; a weak D match, TRBD1 (7 bases). Trimming shortened V by 3 bases and J by 5 bases, and 15 bases separated the two germline ends. Germline CDR1 and CDR2: SGHVS and FQNEAQ. This CDR3 has 15 residues. CDR3 amino acids: CASSLEGARRDTQYF. DNA for the CDR3: TGTGCCAGCAGCTTGGAGGGGGCGCGTCGAGATACGCAGTATTTT.

This clone appeared once. The rearrangement links TRBV6-1 to TRBJ1-5; 7 bases are shared with TRBD1. The CDR3 has 18 amino acids. From germline, CDR1 is MNHNS and CDR2 SASEGT. The V and J ends lost 2 bases and 0 bases, in that order; junction bases with no gene match: 10. The CDR3 bases are TGTGCCAGCAGTGAACCCAGGACAGGTCGTTTTAGCAATCAGCCCCAGCATTTT. Its protein product is CASSEPRTGRFSNQPQHF.

The genes are TRBV6-6 and TRBJ2-7, with 7 bases lining up with TRBD2. Germline V gene sequence: CDR1 MNHNY, CDR2 SVGAGI (reference sequence). This CDR3 is built from 15 residues. The trim removed 2 bases at V and 0 bases at J, leaving 4 bases unmatched. The CDR3 DNA sequence: TGTGCCAGCAGTTACGGGGGGGTCAGCTCCTACGAGCAGTACTTC. Translation gives CASSYGGVSSYEQYF.

V gene TRBV6-1 combines with J gene TRBJ1-2; 9 nucleotides line up with TRBD1. Unmatched junction bases numbered 3, after V lost 4 bases and J lost 3 bases. Germline CDR1 is MNHNS and CDR2 is SASEGT. The CDR3 consists of 14 residues. CDR3 nucleotides: TGTGCCAGCAGTGGCCGGGACAGGGACTATGGCTACACCTTC. This codes for CASSGRDRDYGYTF.

This clone came up a few times. Other DNA sequences from this sample encode an identical CDR3 as well. The chain is built from TRBV5-1 and TRBJ1-1, with 9 bases that match TRBD1. J gave up 4 bases and V 4 bases, and 5 bases lay outside the gene matches. CDR1 and CDR2 from the germline V gene are SGHRS and YFSETQ. The CDR3 contains 14 residues. The CDR3 is CASSLGQGGTEAFF. The DNA of the CDR3 is TGCGCCAGCAGCCTGGGACAGGGCGGCACTGAAGCTTTCTTT.

The V and J genes are TRBV30 and TRBJ1-5, with D tentatively TRBD1 (5 bases). The CDR3 consists of 13 residues. Trimming removed 2 bases at V and 7 bases at J, with 12 bases between. Per the germline V gene, CDR1 is GTSNPN and CDR2 is SVGIG (reference sequence). The CDR3 region is CAWSPRDAQPQHF. CDR3 sequence (DNA): TGTGCCTGGAGTCCCAGGGATGCCCAGCCCCAGCATTTT.

The rearrangement links TRBV19 to TRBJ2-1, with unresolved D. The CDR3 sequence is 15 residues long. The V end lost 5 bases, the J end lost 8 bases, and 19 bases lay between the germline ends. Per germline, CDR1 LNHDA and CDR2 SQIVND (reference sequence). DNA for the CDR3: TGTGCCAGTAGTGCCGACCTGGTCCGGAGCCATGAGCAGTTCTTC. It yields the protein CASSADLVRSHEQFF.

This chain links TRBV13 with TRBJ1-1, with D unclear. Trimming stripped 5 bases from V and 1 base from J, with 14 bases between. The CDR3 runs 15 residues. Germline CDR1 and CDR2: PRHDT and FYEKMQ (reference sequence). DNA of the CDR3: TGTGCCAGCAGCAGCCCCCGGGGTCGGAACACTGAAGCTTTCTTT. This translates into CASSSPRGRNTEAFF.

This clone was seen only once. The rearrangement links TRBV27 to TRBJ2-7; 11 positions match TRBD2. V lost 0 bases to trimming and J lost 2 bases; unmatched junction nucleotides: 12. The germline gives CDR1 MNHEY, CDR2 SMNVEV (reference sequence). This CDR3 is built from 19 residues. CDR3 sequence (DNA): TGTGCCAGCAGTTTATCCTATTGGCCCGGGACTAGCGGTACCTACGAGCAGTACTTC. It encodes CASSLSYWPGTSGTYEQYF.

The chain has TRBV11-3 and TRBJ2-5; 12 bases agree with TRBD2. V trimming: 2 bases; J trimming: 4 bases; junction bases outside the gene matches: 2. Looked up from germline, CDR1 is SGHNT and CDR2 is YENEEA. The CDR3 is made up of 15 amino acids. DNA of the CDR3: TGTGCCAGCAGCTTACTAGCGGGGGGGCCAGAGACCCAGTACTTC. Residues: CASSLLAGGPETQYF.

This chain connects TRBV5-6 to TRBJ1-2; tentative D call: TRBD1 (6 bases). CDR1 and CDR2 from the germline V gene are SGHDT and YYEEEE. The CDR3 has 16 residues. V lost 1 base, J lost 1 base, and 14 bases lay in between. The CDR3 DNA reads as TGTGCCAGCAGCTTGAGCCGTACAGGGATTAACTATGGCTACACCTTC. Its translation is CASSLSRTGINYGYTF. The full variable domain, rest sourced from reference TRBV5-6 and TRBJ1-2, is DAGVTQSPTHLIKTRGQQVTLRCSPKSGHDTVSWYQQALGQGPQFIFQYYEEEERQRGNFPDRFSGHQFPNYSSELNVNALLLGDSALYLCASSLSRTGINYGYTFGSGTRLTVV.

The V and J genes are TRBV4-3 and TRBJ2-3, with D possibly being TRBD2 (5 bases). This CDR3 comprises 17 residues. CDR1 LGHNA and CDR2 YSLEER come from the germline V gene. Trimming pared 0 bases from V and 2 bases from J, leaving 15 bases between. The CDR3 reads CASSQDLPGSYTDTQYF. For the CDR3, the DNA is TGCGCCAGCAGCCAAGATCTACCGGGGTCCTACACAGATACGCAGTATTTT.

There are a few counts of this clone. This rearrangement joins TRBV6-6 to TRBJ1-5, with TRBD1 matching over 7 bases. The ends lost 6 bases at V and 3 bases at J; junction bases unmatched: 5. The CDR3 consists of 14 residues. The V gene's germline CDR1 is MNHNY and CDR2 SVGAGI (reference sequence). This CDR3 is CASSGGTANQPQHF. The DNA for the CDR3 is TGTGCCAGCAGCGGCGGGACAGCCAATCAGCCCCAGCATTTT.

The chain has TRBV18 and TRBJ2-3; TRBD1 matches 9 bases. The germline CDR1 and CDR2 sequences are KGHSH and LQKENI. Germline trimming cut 3 bases from V and 5 bases from J; bases unmatched to any gene: 12. The CDR3 has 17 residues. CDR3 amino acids: CASSPSSGQGIGDTQYF. Written as DNA, the CDR3 is TGTGCCAGCTCACCCTCAAGTGGACAGGGGATCGGAGATACGCAGTATTTT. Supplemented by reference TRBV18 and TRBJ2-3, the full variable domain reads NAGVMQNPRHLVRRRGQEARLRCSPMKGHSHVYWYRQLPEEGLKFMVYLQKENIIDESGMPKERFSAEFPKEGPSILRIQQVVRGDSAAYFCASSPSSGQGIGDTQYFGPGTRLTVL.

This clone was seen a handful of times. V usage is TRBV19 and J usage is TRBJ2-1, with a weak D call TRBD2 (6 bases). Germline CDR1 and CDR2: LNHDA and SQIVND (reference sequence). This CDR3 has 15 amino acids. The germline V and J ends were trimmed by 5 bases and 6 bases, with 17 bases remaining between them. Here the CDR3 DNA reads TGTGCCAGTAGTCCCCCAGGGCGGGGAAGCAATGAGCAGTTCTTC. Amino acids: CASSPPGRGSNEQFF.